The T cell receptor beta chain under discussion was sequenced for a study of radiation and T cells in renal cell carcinoma. The data were produced by immunoSEQ multiplex PCR, yet TCRdb's version contains in-frame clones alone and is incomplete. The sample carries roughly 120,000 clones, roughly four fifths recorded once. Sample time point: blood 2 weeks post-SBRT. The treatment was: 15 Gy SBRT to primary tumor, nephrectomy 4 weeks later. From germline, CDR1 is MNHEY and CDR2 SMNVEV (reference sequence). V lost 6 bases and J lost 0, with 3 bases in between. This CDR3 is 12 amino acids long. The chain links TRBV27 to TRBJ1-5; D is unclear. The sequence came from an older woman with renal cell carcinoma. The sequencing used blood, collected from a patient whose treatment included radiotherapy and nephrectomy. DNA for the CDR3: TGTGCCAGCAGCTATAGCAATCAGCCCCAGCATTTT. Amino acids: CASSYSNQPQHF.